The T cell receptor beta chain described here comes from a study of blood T cells in healthy people across ages. Looked up from germline, CDR1 is DFQATT and CDR2 is SNEGSKA (reference sequence). This CDR3 is built from 14 residues. V was pared by 3 bases and J by 0 bases, with 11 bases between. Using a J-beta primer mix together with a sample-barcoded 5' primer, a second PCR was run for about 6 to 12 cycles. TCRdb reprocessed the 5' RACE reads with MiXCR, giving one entry per CDR3 protein. The sample lists around 700,000 distinct CDR3 sequences; about 25% were seen once. The same specimen was also included in a second study, on T cells of mothers and their children.

This sequence was found in a boy younger than 18 in good health. V is TRBV20-1 and J is TRBJ2-5, with D unclear. What was sequenced was blood. CDR3 DNA: TGCAGTGCTAGTTCTGACGGAAACCAAGAGACCCAGTACTTC. This gives the protein CSASSDGNQETQYF.